This T cell receptor beta chain was captured by sequencing in a study of T cell changes during pregnancy in multiple sclerosis. J gave up 0 bases and V 3 bases, and 4 bases lay outside the gene matches. CDR3 length: 16 amino acids. From germline, CDR1 is SGHAT and CDR2 FQNNGV. Generated by immunoSEQ multiplex PCR, the TCRdb table keeps only in-frame clones and is missing some. The sample lists approximately 74,000 clones; 92% were seen once. This clone was observed once. The sample here was peripheral blood, taken before pregnancy. The sequence derives from a female donor with multiple sclerosis, enrolled in a pregnancy study. The rearrangement links TRBV11-2 to TRBJ2-2; 7 positions match TRBD2. CDR3 nucleotides: TGTGCCAGCAGCTTTGGGGGAGGGGCGAACACCGGGGAGCTGTTTTTT. This gives the protein CASSFGGGANTGELFF.